This TCR beta chain was retrieved from a study of cytomegalovirus exposure and HLA in healthy donors. Notes on the study in general: It was confirmed in vitro that three of the CMV-associated chains were specific for CMV antigens. The tendency of first-cohort TCR clusters to co-occur in the 120 or so validation repertoires emerged from a later analysis. Altogether, 164 TCR beta chains were recorded as cytomegalovirus-associated.

Trimming removed 1 base at V and 0 bases at J, with 13 bases between. From germline, CDR1 is SNHLY and CDR2 FYNNEI. This CDR3 has 18 residues. The donors were part of the roughly 130-subject validation cohort, which stood apart from the approximately 630-subject first cohort. Sequencing used immunoSEQ multiplex PCR; TCRdb keeps in-frame clones, though not all of them. The data hold around 350,000 clones, with just over 85% observed a single time. Remarks on this clone: Its antigen is not identified.

The sequence came from a woman between 18 and 30 years old in good health and CMV-seronegative. The source material was PBMCs. The rearrangement uses TRBV2 and TRBJ2-6; perhaps TRBD1 as D (5 bases). The CDR3 sequence is CASSEEAGIFSGANVLTF. The CDR3 nucleotides read TGTGCCAGCAGTGAAGAGGCAGGGATTTTCTCTGGGGCCAACGTCCTGACTTTC.